This TCR beta chain was found in a study of beta chain features in type 1 diabetes. The study's findings and limits: Patients with type 1 diabetes carried fewer insertions and had more deletions at their VDJ junctions. TCRB CDR3s from Type 1 diabetes patients were moderately but significantly shorter in all four CD4+ subsets.

Using CD45RO/CCR7/CD25/CD127/CD95/CD27, CD4+ naive, central memory, regulatory and stem cell-like memory cells were sorted. This clone has more than one count but fewer than ten. Its antigen is undetermined. From germline, CDR1 is SGHRS and CDR2 YFSETQ. The ends were cut back, 5 bases at V and 2 bases at J, with 8 bases in the middle. The CDR3 has 13 amino acids. The entirety of the isolated RNA underwent reverse transcription, so expressed TCRB transcripts were sequenced. The assay was immunoSEQ multiplex PCR, and TCRdb's table has in-frame clones only and misses some. In the table there are 500,000 to 650,000 clones, around 12% of which are singletons.

Sequenced input: naive CD4+ T cells from blood. This receptor was taken from a man aged 30 to 39 with type 1 diabetes. The chain carries TRBV5-1 and TRBJ1-5; D unresolved. The CDR3 nucleotides are TGCGCCAGCAGTGGAGGAGGCAATCAGCCCCAGCATTTT. Protein product: CASSGGGNQPQHF.